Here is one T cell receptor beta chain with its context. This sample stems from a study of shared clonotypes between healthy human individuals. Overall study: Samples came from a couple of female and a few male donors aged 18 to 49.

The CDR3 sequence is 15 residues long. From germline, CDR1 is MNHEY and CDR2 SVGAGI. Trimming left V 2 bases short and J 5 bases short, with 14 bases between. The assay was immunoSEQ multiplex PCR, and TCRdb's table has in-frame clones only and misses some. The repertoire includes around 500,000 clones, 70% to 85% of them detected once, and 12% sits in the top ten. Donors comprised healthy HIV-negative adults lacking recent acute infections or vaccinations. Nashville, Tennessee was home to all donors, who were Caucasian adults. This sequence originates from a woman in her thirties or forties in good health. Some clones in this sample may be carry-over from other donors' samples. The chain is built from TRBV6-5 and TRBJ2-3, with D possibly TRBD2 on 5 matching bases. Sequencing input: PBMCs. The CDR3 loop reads CASSYSGARGDTQYF. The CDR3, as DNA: TGTGCCAGCAGTTACAGCGGAGCGCGTGGAGATACGCAGTATTTT.